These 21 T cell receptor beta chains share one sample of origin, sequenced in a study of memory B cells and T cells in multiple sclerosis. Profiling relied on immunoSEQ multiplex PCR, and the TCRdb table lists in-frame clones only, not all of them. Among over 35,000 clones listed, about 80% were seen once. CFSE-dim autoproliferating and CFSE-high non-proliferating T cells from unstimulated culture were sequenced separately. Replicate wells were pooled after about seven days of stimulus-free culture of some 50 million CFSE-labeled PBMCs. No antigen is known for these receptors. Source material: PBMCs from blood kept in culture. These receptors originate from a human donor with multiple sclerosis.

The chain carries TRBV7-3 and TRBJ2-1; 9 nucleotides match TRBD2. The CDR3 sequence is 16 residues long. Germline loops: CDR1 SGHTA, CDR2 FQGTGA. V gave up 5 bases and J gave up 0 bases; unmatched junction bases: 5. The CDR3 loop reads CASSRLAGSSYNEQFF. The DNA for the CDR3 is TGTGCCAGCAGCCGTCTAGCGGGGAGCTCCTACAATGAGCAGTTCTTC.

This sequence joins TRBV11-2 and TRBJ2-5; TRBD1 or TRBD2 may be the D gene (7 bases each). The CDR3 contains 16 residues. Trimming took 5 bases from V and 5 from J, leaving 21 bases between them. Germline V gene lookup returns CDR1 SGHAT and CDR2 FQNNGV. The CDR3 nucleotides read TGTGCCAGCAGCCCAGGGGGGGGGCTGGGTATGGAGACCCAGTACTTC. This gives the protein CASSPGGGLGMETQYF.

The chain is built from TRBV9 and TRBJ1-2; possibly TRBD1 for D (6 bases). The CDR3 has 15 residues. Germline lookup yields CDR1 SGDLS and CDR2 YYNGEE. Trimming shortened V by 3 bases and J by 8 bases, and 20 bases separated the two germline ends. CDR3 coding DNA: TGTGCCAGCAGCGAGGGGGGGGCCCCCGGTGAGGGCTACACCTTC. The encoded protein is CASSEGGAPGEGYTF.

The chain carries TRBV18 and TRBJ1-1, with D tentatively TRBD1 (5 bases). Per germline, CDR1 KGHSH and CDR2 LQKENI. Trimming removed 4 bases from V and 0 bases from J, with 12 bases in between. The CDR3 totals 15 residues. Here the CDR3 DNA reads TGTGCCAGCTCACTGAGACAGATTTTGAACACTGAAGCTTTCTTT. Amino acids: CASSLRQILNTEAFF.

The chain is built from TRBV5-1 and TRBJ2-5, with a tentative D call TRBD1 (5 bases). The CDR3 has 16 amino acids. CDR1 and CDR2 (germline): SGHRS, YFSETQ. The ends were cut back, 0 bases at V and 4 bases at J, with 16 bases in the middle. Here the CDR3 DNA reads TGCGCCAGCAGCTTGGATGCTGACAGCGCCCGAGAGACCCAGTACTTC. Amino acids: CASSLDADSARETQYF.

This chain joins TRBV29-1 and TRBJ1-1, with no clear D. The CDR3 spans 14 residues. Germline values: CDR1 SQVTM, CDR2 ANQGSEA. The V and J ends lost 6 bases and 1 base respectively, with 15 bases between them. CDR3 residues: CSVTLRTRNTEAFF. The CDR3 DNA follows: TGCAGCGTGACCCTTCGGACGAGGAACACTGAAGCTTTCTTT.

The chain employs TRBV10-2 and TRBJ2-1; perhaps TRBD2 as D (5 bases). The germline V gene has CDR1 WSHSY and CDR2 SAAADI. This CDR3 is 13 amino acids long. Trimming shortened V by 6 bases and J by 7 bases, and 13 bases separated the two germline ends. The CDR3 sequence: CASRALALNEQFF. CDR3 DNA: TGCGCCAGCAGAGCATTAGCGTTAAATGAGCAGTTCTTC.

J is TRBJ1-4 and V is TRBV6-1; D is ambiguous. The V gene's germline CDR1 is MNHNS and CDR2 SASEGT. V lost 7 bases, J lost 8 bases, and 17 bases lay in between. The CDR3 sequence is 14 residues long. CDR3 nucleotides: TGTGCCAGCATGACTTCGCTTTACGAAGAAAAACTGTTTTTT. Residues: CASMTSLYEEKLFF.

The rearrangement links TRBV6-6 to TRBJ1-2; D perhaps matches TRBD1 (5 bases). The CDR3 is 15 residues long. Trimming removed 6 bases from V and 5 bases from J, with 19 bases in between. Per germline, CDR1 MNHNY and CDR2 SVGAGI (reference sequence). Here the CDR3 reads CASSTARGVNYGYTF. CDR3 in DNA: TGTGCCAGCAGCACGGCCCGGGGGGTCAATTATGGCTACACCTTC.

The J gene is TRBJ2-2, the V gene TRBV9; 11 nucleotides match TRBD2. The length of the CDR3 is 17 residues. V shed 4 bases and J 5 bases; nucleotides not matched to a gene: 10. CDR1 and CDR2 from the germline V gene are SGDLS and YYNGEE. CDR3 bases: TGTGCCAGCAGCCCAAGACCCGCTAGCGGGGGGACCGGGGAGCTGTTTTTT. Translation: CASSPRPASGGTGELFF.

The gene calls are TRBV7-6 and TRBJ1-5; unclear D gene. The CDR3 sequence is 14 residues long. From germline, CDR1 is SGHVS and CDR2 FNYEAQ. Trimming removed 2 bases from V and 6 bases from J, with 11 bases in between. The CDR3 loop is CASSLRPSGQPQHF. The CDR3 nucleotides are TGTGCCAGCAGCTTACGCCCCTCGGGTCAGCCCCAGCATTTT.

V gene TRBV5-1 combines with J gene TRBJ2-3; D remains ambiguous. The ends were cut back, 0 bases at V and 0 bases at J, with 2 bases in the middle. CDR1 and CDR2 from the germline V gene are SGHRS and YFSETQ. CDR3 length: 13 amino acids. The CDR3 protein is CASSLGSTDTQYF. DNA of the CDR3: TGCGCCAGCAGCTTGGGGAGCACAGATACGCAGTATTTT.

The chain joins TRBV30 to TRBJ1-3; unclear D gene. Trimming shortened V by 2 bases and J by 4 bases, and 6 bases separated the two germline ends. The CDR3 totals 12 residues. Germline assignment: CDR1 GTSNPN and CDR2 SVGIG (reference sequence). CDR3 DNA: TGTGCCTGGAGTCAACTAGGAAACACCATATATTTT. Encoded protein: CAWSQLGNTIYF.

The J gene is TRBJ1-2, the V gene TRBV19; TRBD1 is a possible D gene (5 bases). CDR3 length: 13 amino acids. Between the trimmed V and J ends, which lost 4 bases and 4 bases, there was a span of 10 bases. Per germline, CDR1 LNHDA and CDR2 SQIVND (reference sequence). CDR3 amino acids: CASSTVGVYGYTF. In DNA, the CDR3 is TGTGCCAGTAGTACGGTGGGGGTCTATGGCTACACCTTC.

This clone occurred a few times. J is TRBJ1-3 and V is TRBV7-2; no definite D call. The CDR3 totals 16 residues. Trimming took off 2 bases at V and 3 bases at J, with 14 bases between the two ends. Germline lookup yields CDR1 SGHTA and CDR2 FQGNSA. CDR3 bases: TGTGCCAGCAGCTTAACCGGGGTTGGTTATGGAAACACCATATATTTT. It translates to CASSLTGVGYGNTIYF.

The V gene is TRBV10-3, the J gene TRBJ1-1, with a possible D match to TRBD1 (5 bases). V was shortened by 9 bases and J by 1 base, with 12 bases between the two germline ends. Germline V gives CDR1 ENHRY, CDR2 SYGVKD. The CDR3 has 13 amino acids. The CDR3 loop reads CAISGQTNTEAFF. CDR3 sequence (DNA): TGTGCCATTTCCGGACAAACGAACACTGAAGCTTTCTTT.

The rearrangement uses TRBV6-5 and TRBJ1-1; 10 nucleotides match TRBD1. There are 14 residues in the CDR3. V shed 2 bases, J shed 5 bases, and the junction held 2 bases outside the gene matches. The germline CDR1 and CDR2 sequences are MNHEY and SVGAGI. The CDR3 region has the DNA TGTGCCAGCAGTTACGACAGGGGGCGAACTGAAGCTTTCTTT. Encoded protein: CASSYDRGRTEAFF.

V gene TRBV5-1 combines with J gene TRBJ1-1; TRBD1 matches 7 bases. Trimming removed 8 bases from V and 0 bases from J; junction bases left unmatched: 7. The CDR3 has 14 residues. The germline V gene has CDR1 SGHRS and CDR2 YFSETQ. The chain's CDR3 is CASRRQGLNTEAFF. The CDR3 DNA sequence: TGCGCCAGTAGACGACAGGGTCTGAACACTGAAGCTTTCTTT.

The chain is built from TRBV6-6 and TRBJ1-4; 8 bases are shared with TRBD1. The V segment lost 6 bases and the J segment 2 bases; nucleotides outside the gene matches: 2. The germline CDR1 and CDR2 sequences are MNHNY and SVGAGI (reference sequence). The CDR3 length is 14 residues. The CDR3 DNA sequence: TGTGCCAGCAGAAGACAGGGGACTAATGAAAAACTGTTTTTT. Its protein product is CASRRQGTNEKLFF.

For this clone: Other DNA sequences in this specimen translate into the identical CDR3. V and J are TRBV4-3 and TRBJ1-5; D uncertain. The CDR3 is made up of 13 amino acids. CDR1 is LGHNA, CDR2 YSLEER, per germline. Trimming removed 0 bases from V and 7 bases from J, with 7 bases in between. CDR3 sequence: CASSQEGGQPQHF. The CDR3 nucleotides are TGCGCCAGCAGCCAAGAGGGTGGACAGCCCCAGCATTTT.

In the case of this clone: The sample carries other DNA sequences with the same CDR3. The CDR3 protein is CASSYLPSGTEETQYF. For the CDR3, the DNA is TGTGCCAGCAGCTACCTGCCGTCCGGGACAGAAGAGACCCAGTACTTC. The gene calls are TRBV6-5 and TRBJ2-5; 7 bases are shared with TRBD1. Germline V gives CDR1 MNHEY, CDR2 SVGAGI. This CDR3 has 16 residues. V dropped 6 bases and J dropped 3; count of bases not matched to a gene: 13.